These T cell receptor beta chains were read from a single sample in a study of T-cell memory formation after mild COVID-19. Using its own MiXCR run on the 5' RACE reads, TCRdb lists one record per CDR3 protein. This repertoire shows just over 400,000 distinct CDR3 sequences, less than 25% found once; its top ten account for about an eighth. Sequenced: PBMCs or a T cell subset sorted from them (not recorded which). These receptors were obtained from an adult woman who had mild COVID-19 (a few samples of this study predate the infection). Cell type and time point are not known. Both conserved end residues are part of each CDR3. A D gene is named only where the DNA matches it firmly. Some rows have no size entry. The others give once, few or many, or a class for an expanded clone.

TRBV12-3/TRBV12-4	TRBJ2-7	TRBD1	few	TGTGCCAGCAGTACAAAGCCGCAGGGGGCCGGCGAGCAGTACTTC	CASSTKPQGAGEQYF
TRBV2	TRBJ2-3	TRBD2	NA	TGTGCCAGCAGTGATCCGGTGGTAGCGGGACCTCAGGGCACAGATACGCAGTATTTT	CASSDPVVAGPQGTDTQYF
TRBV28	TRBJ2-1	NA	few	TGTGCCAGCAGTTCCCTTACAGCGAGCTCCTACAATGAGCAGTTCTTC	CASSSLTASSYNEQFF
TRBV7-3	TRBJ1-2	TRBD1	few	TGTGCCAGCAGCTTAACCGACAGGGGAAGTGGCTACACCTTC	CASSLTDRGSGYTF
TRBV29-1	TRBJ1-1	NA	NA	TGCAGCGTTTTATGGGGCACTGAAGCTTTCTTT	CSVLWGTEAFF
TRBV20-1	TRBJ2-5	NA	few	TGCAGTGCTGGGCGGGGCTTACAAGAGACCCAGTACTTC	CSAGRGLQETQYF
TRBV4-2	TRBJ2-7	TRBD1	few	TGTGCCAGCAGCCAAGAAAACAGGGGGGTCTACGAGCAGTACTTC	CASSQENRGVYEQYF
TRBV7-9	TRBJ2-3	NA	few	TGTGCCAGCAGCCGTGGGACGGCCACAGATACGCAGTATTTT	CASSRGTATDTQYF
TRBV29-1	TRBJ2-2	NA	NA	TGCAGCGTTGAAATCAGGGGAAGGAACACCGGGGAGCTGTTTTTT	CSVEIRGRNTGELFF
TRBV18	TRBJ2-7	NA	few	TGTGCCAGCTCACCCGCCGGGAAACCCTACGAGCAGTACTTC	CASSPAGKPYEQYF
TRBV19	TRBJ2-7	NA	few	TGTGCCAGTAGTTGGTCAGGGAGGACGTACGAGCAGTACTTC	CASSWSGRTYEQYF
TRBV20-1	TRBJ1-1	NA	many	TGCAGTGCTCTGGGGCAGACGTGGATGAACACTGAAGCTTTCTTT	CSALGQTWMNTEAFF
TRBV4-1	TRBJ1-1	TRBD1	NA	TGCGCCAGCAGCCCGACAGGGGGAGGAGGTACTGAAGCTTTCTTT	CASSPTGGGGTEAFF
TRBV13	TRBJ2-1	TRBD2	NA	TGTGCCAGCAGCTACCCGACTAGCCGGACCAATGAGCAGTTCTTC	CASSYPTSRTNEQFF
TRBV10-2	TRBJ2-7	NA	NA	TGCGCCAGCAGTGAGGTGGGTAGCCCTACCTACGAGCAGTACTTC	CASSEVGSPTYEQYF
TRBV5-6	TRBJ1-1	NA	many	TGTGCCAGCAGCCTGACAGACCTGAACACTGAAGCTTTCTTT	CASSLTDLNTEAFF
TRBV5-1	TRBJ1-1	NA	NA	TGCGCCAGCAGCTCCCGCACAGGGCCTGAAGCTTTCTTT	CASSSRTGPEAFF
TRBV9	TRBJ1-5	NA	NA	TGTGCCAGCAGCGTAGGCGGAGGGAACAATCAGCCCCAGCATTTT	CASSVGGGNNQPQHF
TRBV12-3/TRBV12-4	TRBJ1-2	TRBD1	NA	TGTGCCAGCAACCGTGGACAGGTCTATGGCTACACCTTC	CASNRGQVYGYTF
TRBV5-1	TRBJ2-3	NA	NA	TGCGCCAGCAGCCTTATGGATAACACAGATACGCAGTATTTT	CASSLMDNTDTQYF
TRBV12-3/TRBV12-4	TRBJ2-7	TRBD2	few	TGTGCCAGCAGTTTAAGGACTAGCGGGGGGCCAGCAGCCTACGAGCAGTACTTC	CASSLRTSGGPAAYEQYF
TRBV9	TRBJ2-1	NA	NA	TGTGCCAGCAGCAGAAGGGGCGGACTCTACAATGAGCAGTTCTTC	CASSRRGGLYNEQFF
TRBV2	TRBJ2-2	NA	few	TGTGCCAGCAGTCTTAACAGGGATGTCGGGGAGCTGTTTTTT	CASSLNRDVGELFF
TRBV6-5	TRBJ1-2	TRBD1	NA	TGTGCCAGCAGTTACTCGGGGACAGGGCCCTATCAAAGAGATGGCTACACCTTC	CASSYSGTGPYQRDGYTF
TRBV29-1	TRBJ2-1	NA	many	TGCAGCGCAGCCAAGGGGAATGAGCAGTTCTTC	CSAAKGNEQFF
TRBV29-1	TRBJ1-1	NA	NA	TGCAGCGTTGTCACCGGGTGGGGCGGGTTAGAAGCTTTCTTT	CSVVTGWGGLEAFF
TRBV12-3/TRBV12-4	TRBJ1-1	NA	NA	TGTGCCAGCAGGGGCCGAGGGGCACTCACTGAAGCTTTCTTT	CASRGRGALTEAFF
TRBV9	TRBJ2-6	NA	many	TGTGCCAGCAGTACGGGCTCTGGGGCCAACGTCCTGACTTTC	CASSTGSGANVLTF
TRBV4-1	TRBJ1-4	NA	few	TGCGCCAGCAGCCGGGCGGCCCAGGGTACTAATGAAAAACTGTTTTTT	CASSRAAQGTNEKLFF
TRBV29-1	TRBJ2-2	NA	few	TGCAGCGTCCTGAGTGGGGAGCTGTTTTTT	CSVLSGELFF
TRBV6-2/TRBV6-3	TRBJ1-5	NA	NA	TGTGCCAGCAGTTACTCCTACGGGGCCCATCAGCCCCAGCATTTT	CASSYSYGAHQPQHF
TRBV27	TRBJ2-7	NA	few	TGTGCCAGCAGTATAACCAGGGGGAGGTACGAGCAGTACTTC	CASSITRGRYEQYF
TRBV5-1	TRBJ1-1	TRBD1	NA	TGCGCCAGCAGCTCCTCCGGGACAGGGAACACTGAAGCTTTCTTT	CASSSSGTGNTEAFF
TRBV2	TRBJ2-3	TRBD2	NA	TGTGCCAGCAGTGAAGGACTAGCGGGAGACAAAGATACGCAGTATTTT	CASSEGLAGDKDTQYF
TRBV5-1	TRBJ2-2	NA	few	TGCGCCAGCAGCTTTCCACGCACCGGGGAGCTGTTTTTT	CASSFPRTGELFF
TRBV7-6	TRBJ2-6	NA	once	TGTGCCAGCAGCTTAGAGGGCGGTGAGGGGGCCAACGTCCTGACTTTC	CASSLEGGEGANVLTF
TRBV11-2	TRBJ2-3	NA	many	TGTGCCAGCAGCTTAGTCGGGCTAGGACCAGATACGCAGTATTTT	CASSLVGLGPDTQYF
TRBV5-1	TRBJ2-5	NA	NA	TGCGCCAGCAGCCCTCTTCGGCCCGACGGGTATACCCAGTACTTC	CASSPLRPDGYTQYF
TRBV20-1	TRBJ2-2	TRBD2	NA	TGCAGTGCTAGGGTTGGCGGGGGGGCTCTGGACGGGGAGCTGTTTTTT	CSARVGGGALDGELFF
TRBV29-1	TRBJ2-7	TRBD2	NA	TGCAGCGTTGAAATCCTAGCGGGTAACGAGCAGTACTTC	CSVEILAGNEQYF
TRBV12-3/TRBV12-4	TRBJ2-3	NA	NA	TGTGCCAGCAGAGGGAGTAGCACAGATACGCAGTATTTT	CASRGSSTDTQYF
TRBV27	TRBJ2-2	NA	NA	TGTGCCAGCAGTCCTTCCCCTCTAGGGGGTAGGGAGCTGTTTTTT	CASSPSPLGGRELFF
TRBV12-3/TRBV12-4	TRBJ2-7	NA	many	TGTGCCAGCAGTTTAAGGAGGAGCTCCTACGAGCAGTACTTC	CASSLRRSSYEQYF
TRBV5-2	TRBJ2-2	NA	NA	TGTGCCATGGGCCCCGGGGAGCTGTTTTTT	CAMGPGELFF
TRBV7-9	TRBJ2-1	NA	NA	TGTGCCAGCAGCCCCCCTTTATTATACAATGAGCAGTTCTTC	CASSPPLLYNEQFF
TRBV5-1	TRBJ2-3	TRBD1	NA	TGCGCCAGCAGCGGGAGACAGGGCGGCACAGATACGCAGTATTTT	CASSGRQGGTDTQYF